The 9 T cell receptor beta chains in this list originate from one sample, sequenced in a study of cytomegalovirus exposure and HLA in healthy donors (dated by TCRdb to 2016 to 2017). Libraries were constructed by the immunoSEQ multiplex PCR assay. A mixture of 60 forward primers for TCR Vbeta segments and 13 reverse primers for TCR Jbeta segments was used in the multiplex PCR. TCRdb obtained this table from immuneACCESS and retained in-frame rearrangements with V and J assigned. These tables miss some clones; where compared with another copy, unresolved V genes account for less than half of the shortfall, and the remainder is unexplained. A total of about 67,000 clones appear in this sample, 80% of them only once. The ten largest clones represent 4% to 5.5% of the sample. The sequencing input was PBMCs. These TCRs come from a woman in her 30s in good health and CMV-seronegative.

The J gene is TRBJ2-3, the V gene TRBV9; 8 bases are a match to TRBD1. CDR1 is SGDLS and CDR2 is YYNGEE in the germline V gene. The CDR3 has 15 residues. V was clipped by 0 bases and J by 1 base; unmatched bases: 1. DNA of the CDR3: TGTGCCAGCAGCGTAGTGGGACAGGGCACAGATACGCAGTATTTT. As protein: CASSVVGQGTDTQYF.

The chain has TRBV5-4 and TRBJ2-1; tentatively, D is TRBD2 (5 bases). CDR3 length: 15 residues. The germline gives CDR1 SGHNT, CDR2 YYREEE (reference sequence). The V end was cut by 4 bases, the J end by 4 bases, with 15 bases between. CDR3: CASSRRAGPYNEQFF. The CDR3 bases are TGTGCCAGCAGCCGGCGGGCGGGCCCATACAATGAGCAGTTCTTC.

A few counts support this clone. The V gene is TRBV15, the J gene TRBJ1-5, with D possibly being TRBD1 (5 bases). Germline values: CDR1 LNHNV, CDR2 YYDKDF (reference sequence). This CDR3 spans 15 amino acids. Trimming removed 1 base from V and 6 bases from J, with 13 bases in between. The CDR3 nucleotides are TGTGCCACCAGCAGAGGCACTTCGGGGGGTCAGCCCCAGCATTTT. As protein: CATSRGTSGGQPQHF.

This chain connects TRBV10-2 to TRBJ1-5, with D maybe TRBD1 (6 bases). This CDR3 contains 16 residues. The V gene's germline CDR1 is WSHSY and CDR2 SAAADI. Trimming took 3 bases from V and 3 from J, leaving 15 bases between them. This chain's CDR3 is CASSDGPGEINQPQHF. The CDR3 DNA is TGCGCCAGCAGTGATGGGCCAGGGGAGATCAATCAGCCCCAGCATTTT.

This chain uses TRBV5-1 with TRBJ1-1; D call uncertain. The ends were cut back, 0 bases at V and 7 bases at J, with 10 bases in the middle. This CDR3 is built from 13 residues. Germline assignment: CDR1 SGHRS and CDR2 YFSETQ. The chain's CDR3 is CASSLDGPDEAFF. The CDR3 DNA is TGCGCCAGCAGCTTGGATGGGCCTGATGAAGCTTTCTTT. Looking up the rest from reference TRBV5-1 and TRBJ1-1 gives the full variable domain: KAGVTQTPRYLIKTRGQQVTLSCSPISGHRSVSWYQQTPGQGLQFLFEYFSETQRNKGNFPGRFSGRQFSNSRSEMNVSTLELGDSALYLCASSLDGPDEAFFGQGTRLTVV.

This clone was found a few times. The chain recombines TRBV5-6 with TRBJ2-7; TRBD2 is a possible D gene (5 bases). Germline values: CDR1 SGHDT, CDR2 YYEEEE. V lost 2 bases to trimming and J lost 7 bases, with 10 bases between them. This CDR3 comprises 12 residues. CDR3: CASSFIGEEQYF. The CDR3 nucleotides are TGTGCCAGCAGCTTTATTGGGGAGGAGCAGTACTTC.

The gene calls are TRBV5-6 and TRBJ2-1; 13 bases agree with TRBD2. With V trimmed by 2 bases and J by 5 bases, 1 base remained unmatched. The CDR3 totals 15 residues. CDR1 SGHDT and CDR2 YYEEEE come from the germline V gene. CDR3 in amino acids: CASSFGTSGNNEQFF. CDR3 DNA: TGTGCCAGCAGCTTCGGGACTAGCGGGAACAATGAGCAGTTCTTC. Full variable domain (rest looked up from reference TRBV5-6 and TRBJ2-1): DAGVTQSPTHLIKTRGQQVTLRCSPKSGHDTVSWYQQALGQGPQFIFQYYEEEERQRGNFPDRFSGHQFPNYSSELNVNALLLGDSALYLCASSFGTSGNNEQFFGPGTRLTVL.

This chain uses TRBV11-2 with TRBJ1-6; possibly TRBD1 for D (5 bases). The CDR3 sequence is 15 residues long. CDR1 and CDR2 from the germline V gene are SGHAT and FQNNGV. V was cut by 3 bases and J by 9 bases, with 15 bases left in between. The CDR3 sequence is CASSLELMGRSPLHF. In DNA form, the CDR3 reads TGTGCCAGCAGCTTGGAACTGATGGGGCGTTCACCCCTCCACTTT.

This clone was seen a few times. The chain combines TRBV30 with TRBJ2-6, with unresolved D. With 3 bases removed from V and 0 bases from J, the gap between germline ends came to 6 bases. Germline CDR1 is GTSNPN and CDR2 is SVGIG (reference sequence). The CDR3 loop spans 14 amino acids. The CDR3 reads CAWRRSSGANVLTF. CDR3 bases: TGTGCCTGGAGACGGAGCTCTGGGGCCAACGTCCTGACTTTC.